This T cell receptor beta chain was sequenced during a study of a mutant IDH1 vaccine in newly diagnosed glioma. Across the whole study: Vaccination followed radiotherapy alone by 4-6 weeks, or accompanied temozolomide cycles. Patients under treatment included around 60% males and approximately 40% females and had a mean age of around 40 years. Patients arrived already treated with radiotherapy, temozolomide, or both, most having had both.

Time point: week 5, during vaccination. The investigators gave 300 ug of mutant IDH1 20-mer peptide in each vaccine dose, together with topical imiquimod. The donor cohort comprised cases of new WHO grade 3 or 4 IDH1-mutant, ATRX-lost astrocytoma. Clones were sequenced by immunoSEQ multiplex PCR, and TCRdb holds only the in-frame ones, with some missing. The sample holds about 58,000 clones, approximately 79% seen once. CDR3 length equals 15 residues. CDR1 and CDR2 (germline): SGHRS, YFSETQ. After removal of 0 bases from V and 6 bases from J, the junction contained 6 bases not matched to a gene. Worth noting for this clone: Its antigen is unknown.

This sequence joins TRBV5-1 and TRBJ2-7; 10 bases fit TRBD1. Sequenced here: PBMCs, sampled from a glioma patient whose treatment included an IDH1 peptide vaccine. The TCR originated in a woman between 45 and 60 years old with glioma. The CDR3 DNA reads TGCGCCAGCAGCTTGGAGGGGACAGGGGCCTCCGAGCAGTACTTC. Translation gives CASSLEGTGASEQYF. Together with reference TRBV5-1 and TRBJ2-7, the CDR3 gives the full variable domain: KAGVTQTPRYLIKTRGQQVTLSCSPISGHRSVSWYQQTPGQGLQFLFEYFSETQRNKGNFPGRFSGRQFSNSRSEMNVSTLELGDSALYLCASSLEGTGASEQYFGPGTRLTVT.